The present T cell receptor beta chain was sequenced within a study of T cell responses to AZD1222 COVID-19 vaccine. Notes on the study in general: Close to half of spike-specific TCRs reportedly recognize unmutated variant regions.

This clone was picked up one time. Its antigen is not known. TCRdb's copy holds only in-frame clones and misses some; the assay was immunoSEQ multiplex PCR. The sample carries tens of thousands of clones, 85% to 90% recorded once. The length of the CDR3 is 12 residues. The ends were cut back, 1 base at V and 5 bases at J, with 6 bases in the middle. The germline V gene has CDR1 SGHRS and CDR2 YFSETQ. This receptor was obtained from an adult in good health. The source material was peripheral blood, sampled on day 0 of AZD1222 vaccination. The chain is built from TRBV5-1 and TRBJ2-5; no reliable D call. This CDR3 reads CASSLQQETQYF. The CDR3 DNA reads as TGCGCCAGCAGCTTGCAGCAGGAGACCCAGTACTTC.